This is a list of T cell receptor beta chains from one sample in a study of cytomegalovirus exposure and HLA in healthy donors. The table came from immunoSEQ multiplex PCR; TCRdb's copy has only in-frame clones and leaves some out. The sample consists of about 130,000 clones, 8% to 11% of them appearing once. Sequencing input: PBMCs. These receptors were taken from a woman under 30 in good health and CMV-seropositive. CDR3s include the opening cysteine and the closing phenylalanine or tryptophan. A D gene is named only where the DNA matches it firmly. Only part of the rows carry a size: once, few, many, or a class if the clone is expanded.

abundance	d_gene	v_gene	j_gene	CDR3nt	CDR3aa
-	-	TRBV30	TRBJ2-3	TGTGCCTGGAGTGTACTTAGTTCCACAGATACGCAGTATTTT	CAWSVLSSTDTQYF
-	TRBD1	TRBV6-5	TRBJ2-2	TGTGCCAGCAGTTACGCAGGGGGTAGAACCGGGGAGCTGTTTTTT	CASSYAGGRTGELFF
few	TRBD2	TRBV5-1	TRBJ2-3	TGCGCCAGTGGGAGCGGGGGAGTTCGCACAGATACGCAGTATTTT	CASGSGGVRTDTQYF
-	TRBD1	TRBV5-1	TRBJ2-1	TGCGCCAGCAGCTTGGGGGACAGGGGGGAGCAGTTCTTC	CASSLGDRGEQFF
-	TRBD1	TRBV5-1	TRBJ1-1	TGCGCCAGCAGCTTGACAGGGGGCCTAGGGGGCACTGAAGCTTTCTTT	CASSLTGGLGGTEAFF
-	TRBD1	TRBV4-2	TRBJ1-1	TGTGCCAGCAGCCAAGTCGTTGGGACAGGGCCCGTTGAAGCTTTCTTT	CASSQVVGTGPVEAFF
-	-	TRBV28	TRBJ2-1	TGTGCCAGCACCGAGACCGGGACACGTGAGCAGTTCTTC	CASTETGTREQFF
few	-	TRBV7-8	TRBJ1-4	TGTGCCAGCAGCTTCCAGGCAACTAATGAAAAACTGTTTTTT	CASSFQATNEKLFF
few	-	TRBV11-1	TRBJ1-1	TGTGCCAGCAGCTTCGACAGACGTGAAGCTTTCTTT	CASSFDRREAFF
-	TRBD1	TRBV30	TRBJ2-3	TGTGCCTGGAGCCCGGGACAGCCCACAGATACGCAGTATTTT	CAWSPGQPTDTQYF
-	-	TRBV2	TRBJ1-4	TGTGCCAGCAGTCGTTCTTACCTGTTTAGTGAAAAACTGTTTTTT	CASSRSYLFSEKLFF
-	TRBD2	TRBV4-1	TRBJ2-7	TGCGCCAGCAGCCAAACTAGCGGCTCCTACGAGCAGTACTTC	CASSQTSGSYEQYF
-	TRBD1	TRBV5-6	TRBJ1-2	TGTGCCAGCAAATGGACAGGGCTTGGCTACACCTTC	CASKWTGLGYTF
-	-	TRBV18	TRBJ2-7	TGTGCCAGCTCACCAATCGGAACTCAGGGGAACGAGCAGTACTTC	CASSPIGTQGNEQYF
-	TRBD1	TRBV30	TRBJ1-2	TGTGCCTGGAGTCCAGGGGGTACCGGCCACACCTTC	CAWSPGGTGHTF
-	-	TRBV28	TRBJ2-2	TGTGCCAGCAGTTTGCCCCCGGGACACTTGGGCGGGGAGCTGTTTTTT	CASSLPPGHLGGELFF
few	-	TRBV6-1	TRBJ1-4	TGTGCCAGCAGTGAAGCGTATCGGGGAGGCACCCTGTTTTTT	CASSEAYRGGTLFF
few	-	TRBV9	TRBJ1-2	TGTGCCAGCAGCCCCCGAACAGACTATGGCTACACCTTC	CASSPRTDYGYTF
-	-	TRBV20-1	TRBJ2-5	TGCAGTGCCGCAGAAGAGACCCAGTACTTC	CSAAEETQYF
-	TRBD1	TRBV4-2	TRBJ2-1	TGTGCCAGCAGCACCCGTCCCGGGACAGGGGGCGATGAGCAGTTCTTC	CASSTRPGTGGDEQFF
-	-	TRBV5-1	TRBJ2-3	TGCGCCAGCTTCCTGACTGGCTCCGATACGCAGTATTTT	CASFLTGSDTQYF
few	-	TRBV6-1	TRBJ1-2	TGTGCCAGCAGTGAAATCTCAGGGGTGAGTGGCTACACCTTC	CASSEISGVSGYTF
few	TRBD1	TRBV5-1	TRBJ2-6	TGCGCCAGCAGTGGGACAGGGAGGTTTGGTGGGGCCAACGTCCTGACTTTC	CASSGTGRFGGANVLTF
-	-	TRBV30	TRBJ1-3	TGTGCCTGGAGAGGGGGTTCCTCTGGAAACACCATATATTTT	CAWRGGSSGNTIYF
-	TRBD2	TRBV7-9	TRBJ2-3	TGTGCCAGCAGCTTCAGTAGCGGGAGGGATACGCAGTATTTT	CASSFSSGRDTQYF
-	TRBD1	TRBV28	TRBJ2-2	TGTGCCAGCAGTTTACCCCCCCCGGGACAGGAGAACACCGGGGAGCTGTTTTTT	CASSLPPPGQENTGELFF
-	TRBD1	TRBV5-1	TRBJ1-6	TGCGCCAGCAGCTTGGGGACAGGCCTAAATTCACCCCTCCACTTT	CASSLGTGLNSPLHF
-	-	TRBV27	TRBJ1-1	TGTGCCAGCAGTTTCTTCCCGGGAGGTGTTACTGAAGCTTTCTTT	CASSFFPGGVTEAFF
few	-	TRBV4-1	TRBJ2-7	TGCGCCAGCAGCCCTCGCCACGGCAGGGACGAGCAGTACTTC	CASSPRHGRDEQYF
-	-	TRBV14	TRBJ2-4	TGTGCCAGCAGCGTCTTCCCCAAAAACATTCAGTACTTC	CASSVFPKNIQYF
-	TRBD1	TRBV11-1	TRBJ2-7	TGTGCCAGCAGCAACGGACAGGGCGGGTACGAGCAGTACTTC	CASSNGQGGYEQYF
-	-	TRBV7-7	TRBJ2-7	TGTGCTAGCAGCCCTAGCCAAACCTCCTACGAGCAGTACTTC	CASSPSQTSYEQYF
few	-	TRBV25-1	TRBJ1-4	TGTGCCAGCGGGCCGGTAGGGGCCTCTGAAAAACTGTTTTTT	CASGPVGASEKLFF
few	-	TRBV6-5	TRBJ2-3	TGTGCCAGCAGTTCCCTCGGAGGAGGTAGCACAGATACGCAGTATTTT	CASSSLGGGSTDTQYF
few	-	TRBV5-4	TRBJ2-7	TGTGCCAGCAGCTTGGACTTAGTCTCCCCCGAGCAGTACTTC	CASSLDLVSPEQYF
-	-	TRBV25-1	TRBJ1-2	TGTGCCAGCAGTTCAGATATTTTTAACTATGGCTACACCTTC	CASSSDIFNYGYTF
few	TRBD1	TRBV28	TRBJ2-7	TGTGCCAGCAGACCCCACAGGGGCGATGGCTACGAGCAGTACTTC	CASRPHRGDGYEQYF
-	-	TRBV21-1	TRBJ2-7	TGTGCCAGCAGCAAAGCTATTGGAAGGTTCGGGTACGAGCAGTACTTC	CASSKAIGRFGYEQYF
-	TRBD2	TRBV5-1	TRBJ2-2	TGCGCCAGCAGCTTGACTAGCGGGAGTTACACCGGGGAGCTGTTTTTT	CASSLTSGSYTGELFF
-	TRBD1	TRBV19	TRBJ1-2	TGTGCCAGTAGTGCTAGACAGGGAAATGGCTACACCTTC	CASSARQGNGYTF
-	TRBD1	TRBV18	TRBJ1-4	TGTGCCAGCTCCTACAGGGGCGCAACTAATGAAAAACTGTTTTTT	CASSYRGATNEKLFF
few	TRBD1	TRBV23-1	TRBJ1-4	TGCGCCAGCAGTCAGGATTCAGGGGGAGGAAAACTGTTTTTT	CASSQDSGGGKLFF
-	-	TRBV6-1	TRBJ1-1	TGTGCCAGCAGTGAATGGACATCTAACACTGAAGCTTTCTTT	CASSEWTSNTEAFF
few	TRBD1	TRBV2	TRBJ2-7	TGTGCCAGCAGCGAACGGGGACAGGGCCCCTACGAGCAGTACTTC	CASSERGQGPYEQYF
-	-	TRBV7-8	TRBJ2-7	TGTGCCAGCAGCGCTCTACGCGAGCAGTACTTC	CASSALREQYF
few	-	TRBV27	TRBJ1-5	TGTGCCAGCAGTCCGGACAGACCCTATAGCAATCAGCCCCAGCATTTT	CASSPDRPYSNQPQHF
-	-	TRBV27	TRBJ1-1	TGTGCCAGCAGTTTTGACAGAATGAACACTGGAGCTTTCTTT	CASSFDRMNTGAFF
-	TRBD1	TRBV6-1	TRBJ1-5	TGTGCCAGCAGTGTAGAACAGGGGGAGGGTAAGCCCCAGCATTTT	CASSVEQGEGKPQHF
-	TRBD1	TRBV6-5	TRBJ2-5	TGTGCCAGCAGTGTCGGTAGGGGGCTCGAGACCCAGTACTTC	CASSVGRGLETQYF
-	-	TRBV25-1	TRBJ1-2	TGTGCCAGCAGTGAATATTCGACAGTTAACTATGGCTACACCTTC	CASSEYSTVNYGYTF